Detailed here is one TCR beta chain. The antigen remains unidentified. Autoimmune disease history or systemic immunosuppression led to patients being barred. Assay: immunoSEQ multiplex PCR; the TCRdb copy retains only in-frame clones and omits some. This sample yields nearly 70,000 clones, of which about 80% are seen a single time; approximately 1.4% belongs to the top ten. This entry comes from a study of OX40 agonist ivuxolimab in advanced cancers. Looking at the study overall: Among those enrolled, mean age was approximately 62 years (range about 23 to 79) and about 79% were male. Study-level findings and limits: Circulating CD4+ and CD8+ T cells showed clonal expansion by week 6 at 0.1 to 3.0 mg/kg. The authors did not determine the antigen specificity of the expanded peripheral T cells.

The specimen was CD4+ or CD8+ T cells sorted from blood, collected in a trial of the OX40 agonist ivuxolimab. The sequence derives from an adult with an advanced solid tumor such as melanoma, head and neck, liver or kidney cancer.

CDR3 loop: CASSSRTHSGNTIYF. In nucleotides, the CDR3 is TGTGCCAGCAGTTCCCGGACCCACTCTGGAAACACCATATATTTT. This sequence joins TRBV27 and TRBJ1-3; D is ambiguous. CDR3 length: 15 residues. Trimming cost V 4 bases and J 0 bases, with 10 bases left between them. Germline CDR1 MNHEY, CDR2 SMNVEV (reference sequence).